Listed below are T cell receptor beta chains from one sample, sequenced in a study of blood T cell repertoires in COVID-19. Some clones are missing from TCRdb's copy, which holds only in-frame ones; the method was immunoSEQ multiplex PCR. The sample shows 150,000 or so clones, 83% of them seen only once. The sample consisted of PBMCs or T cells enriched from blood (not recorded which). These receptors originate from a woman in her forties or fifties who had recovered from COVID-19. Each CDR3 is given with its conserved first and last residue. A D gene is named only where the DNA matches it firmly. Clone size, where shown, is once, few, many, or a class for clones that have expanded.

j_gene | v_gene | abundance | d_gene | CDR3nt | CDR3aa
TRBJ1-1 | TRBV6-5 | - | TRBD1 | TGTGCCAGCTGGGGGACAGCTAGGGGAGCTTTCTTT | CASWGTARGAFF
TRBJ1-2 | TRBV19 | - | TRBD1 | TGTACCCTGGACAGGGGCCCCAACTATGGCTACACCTTC | CTLDRGPNYGYTF
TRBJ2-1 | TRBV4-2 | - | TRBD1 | TGTGCCAGCAGCCAACCAGGACAGGGTGGTGGTTATGAGCAGTTCTTC | CASSQPGQGGGYEQFF
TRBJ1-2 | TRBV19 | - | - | TGTGCCAGTAGTAGCGAGGGTTTTGACTATGGCTACACCTTC | CASSSEGFDYGYTF
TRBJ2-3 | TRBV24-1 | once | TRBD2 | TGTGCCACCAGTGACCCACCTAGCGGGGGACATGATACGCAGTATTTT | CATSDPPSGGHDTQYF
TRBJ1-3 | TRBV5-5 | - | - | TGTGCCAGCAGCTTGGATGCGGGCTCTGGAAACACCATATATTTT | CASSLDAGSGNTIYF
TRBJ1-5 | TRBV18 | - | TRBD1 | TGTGCCAGCTCACTCCACCGGACAGGGGCCAATCAGCCCCAGCATTTT | CASSLHRTGANQPQHF
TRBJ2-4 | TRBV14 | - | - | TGTGCCAGCAGCCAGCAGGATCGCTTATCGGCCAAAAACATTCAGTACTTC | CASSQQDRLSAKNIQYF
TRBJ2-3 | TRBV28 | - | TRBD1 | TGTGCCAGCAGTTCCCACGCCGGGACAGGCACAGATACGCAGTATTTT | CASSSHAGTGTDTQYF
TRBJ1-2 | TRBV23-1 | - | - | TGCGCCAGCAGTCAATCGGGACGGGGGAAGGATGGCTACACCTTC | CASSQSGRGKDGYTF
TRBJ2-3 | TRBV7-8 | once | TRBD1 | TGTGCCAGCAGCCGCAATTCCTGGACAGGGGAGGGCACAGATACGCAGTATTTT | CASSRNSWTGEGTDTQYF
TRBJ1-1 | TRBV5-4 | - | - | TGTGCCAGCAGCCCCGACGCGGTCAGGGGTCAATCTGAAGCTTTCTTT | CASSPDAVRGQSEAFF
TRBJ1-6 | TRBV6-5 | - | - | TGTGCCAGCAACATGGGACTAAATTCACCCCTCCACTTT | CASNMGLNSPLHF
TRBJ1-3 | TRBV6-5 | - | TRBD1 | TGTGCCAGCAGCCTGGACAGGGGGCAGAAAAACACCATATATTTT | CASSLDRGQKNTIYF
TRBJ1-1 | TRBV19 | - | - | TGTGCCAGTAGTATAGATTCCTGGGCAGGTAACACTGAAGCTTTCTTT | CASSIDSWAGNTEAFF
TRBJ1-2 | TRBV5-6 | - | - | TGTGCCAGCAGTTATGACAGCCCCTATGGCTACACCTTC | CASSYDSPYGYTF
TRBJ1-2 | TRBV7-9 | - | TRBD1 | TGTGCCAGCAGCCCCCGGGGACAGGGTAGTGGCTACACCTTC | CASSPRGQGSGYTF
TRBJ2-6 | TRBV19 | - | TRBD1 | TGTGCCAGTAGGGGACAGGGCGGGCCTGGGGCCAACGTCCTGACTTTC | CASRGQGGPGANVLTF
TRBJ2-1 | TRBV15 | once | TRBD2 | TGTGCCACCAGCAGAGAAGCGGGAGGCTACAATGAGCAGTTCTTC | CATSREAGGYNEQFF
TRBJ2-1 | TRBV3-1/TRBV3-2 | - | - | TGTGCCAGCAGCCAAGCGCTAGCTCGAGGTTACAATGAGCAGTTCTTC | CASSQALARGYNEQFF
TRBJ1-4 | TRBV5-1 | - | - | TGCGCCACTCGTACGGACACCGCTAATGAAAAACTGTTTTTT | CATRTDTANEKLFF
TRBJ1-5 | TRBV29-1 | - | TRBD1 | TGCAGCGTTAAAGTAGGGACAGGTAGCAATCAGCCCCAGCATTTT | CSVKVGTGSNQPQHF
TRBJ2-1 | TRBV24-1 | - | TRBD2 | TGTGCCACCAGTGGTACAGCGGGGGGGCCGGGAGAGCAGTTCTTC | CATSGTAGGPGEQFF
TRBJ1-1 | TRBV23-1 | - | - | TGCGCCAGCAGTCAATCTATGGTGAGACGGGCCGGGGACACTGAAGCTTTCTTT | CASSQSMVRRAGDTEAFF
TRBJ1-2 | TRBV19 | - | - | TGTGCCAGTAGTATAGATCAGGGATGGGGCTATGGCTACACCTTC | CASSIDQGWGYGYTF
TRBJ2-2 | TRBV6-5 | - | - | TGTGCCAGCAGGGACTCGAACACCGGGGAGCTGTTTTTT | CASRDSNTGELFF